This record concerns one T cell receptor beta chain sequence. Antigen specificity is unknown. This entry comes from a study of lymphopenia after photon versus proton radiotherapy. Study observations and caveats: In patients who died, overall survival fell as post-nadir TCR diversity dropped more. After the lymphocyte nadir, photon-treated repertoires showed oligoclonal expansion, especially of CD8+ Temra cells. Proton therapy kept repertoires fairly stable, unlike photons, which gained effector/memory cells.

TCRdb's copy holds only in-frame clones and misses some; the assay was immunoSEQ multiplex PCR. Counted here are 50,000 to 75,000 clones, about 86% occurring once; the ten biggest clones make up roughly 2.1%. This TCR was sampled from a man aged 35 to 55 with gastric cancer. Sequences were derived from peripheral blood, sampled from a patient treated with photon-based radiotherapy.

Written as DNA, the CDR3 is TGCGCCAGCAGTCCAACAGGGGGATATGGCTACACCTTC. It specifies CASSPTGGYGYTF. V and J are TRBV10-2 and TRBJ1-2; TRBD1 matches at 8 bases. The CDR3 length is 13 residues. V shed 5 bases, J shed 5 bases, and the junction held 4 bases outside the gene matches. Germline lookup yields CDR1 WSHSY and CDR2 SAAADI.